This T cell receptor (beta chain) was identified in a study of cytomegalovirus exposure and HLA in healthy donors. Overall study: A subsequent analysis stated that the 100 to 150 validation repertoires were run on the same platform as the 600 to 750 first-cohort repertoires. General study findings and limits: Reports credit the classifier with highly specific, highly sensitive diagnosis of cytomegalovirus status. Listed as cytomegalovirus-associated were over 150 TCR beta chains.

Data came from immunoSEQ multiplex PCR; TCRdb stores just in-frame clones and leaves some out. Among more than 300,000 clones listed, roughly 89% were seen once. Donors came from a validation cohort of 95 to 150 subjects, distinct from the first 666-subject cohort. The CDR3 consists of 13 residues. The germline CDR1 and CDR2 sequences are MGHRA and YSYEKL. The V end was cut by 3 bases, the J end by 9 bases, with 15 bases between. Points on this clone: Antigen: not known.

Sequenced sample: PBMCs. The V and J genes are TRBV4-1 and TRBJ2-7; D might be TRBD2 (6 bases). This clonotype was obtained from a woman under 30 in good health and CMV-seronegative. CDR3 DNA sequence: TGCGCCAGCAGCCAGGGGGGACCCGCCGGGCAGTACTTC. It codes for CASSQGGPAGQYF.